Following are 9 T cell receptor beta chains from one sample sequenced in a study of identifying expanded T cells in peripheral blood. The repertoire was sequenced with immunoSEQ multiplex PCR; TCRdb's copy has only in-frame clones and lacks some. The sample shows 90,000 or so clones, approximately 90% of them seen only once. The sample taken for sequencing was blood. These receptors were taken from a person aged 18-70 years in good health.

The chain joins TRBV6-1 to TRBJ2-7, with D possibly TRBD1 on 6 matching bases. The CDR3 loop spans 16 amino acids. Germline V lookup: CDR1 MNHNS, CDR2 SASEGT. Trimming pared 2 bases from V and 2 bases from J, leaving 16 bases between. The CDR3 loop reads CASSEPLEDRTYEQYF. The CDR3 region has the DNA TGTGCCAGCAGTGAACCCCTCGAAGACAGGACCTACGAGCAGTACTTC.

The chain recombines TRBV5-1 with TRBJ2-7; D not certain. The germline V gene encodes CDR1 SGHRS and CDR2 YFSETQ. The CDR3 loop spans 15 amino acids. V was trimmed by 1 base and J by 2 bases, leaving 13 bases between them. The DNA for the CDR3 is TGCGCCAGCAGCTTGTTGTCAGTCCGCGCCTACGAGCAGTACTTC. Its protein is CASSLLSVRAYEQYF.

This chain connects TRBV6-5 to TRBJ2-7; 9 nucleotides align to TRBD1. The V and J ends lost 4 bases and 6 bases, in that order; junction bases with no gene match: 13. Germline loops: CDR1 MNHEY, CDR2 SVGAGI. The CDR3 spans 16 residues. The CDR3: CASSSSSGQGLGEQYF. Here the CDR3 DNA reads TGTGCCAGCAGTTCGTCCTCCGGACAGGGGTTGGGCGAGCAGTACTTC.

This chain connects TRBV27 to TRBJ2-7; D may match TRBD1 or TRBD2 (5 bases each). V shed 3 bases and J shed 2 bases, with 8 bases lying between them. Germline values: CDR1 MNHEY, CDR2 SMNVEV (reference sequence). The CDR3 spans 13 residues. CDR3 sequence (DNA): TGTGCCAGCAGTTTGGGGGAACCCTACGAGCAGTACTTC. It codes for CASSLGEPYEQYF.

The chain links TRBV6-6 to TRBJ1-5; a weak D match, TRBD1 (5 bases). CDR3 length: 15 residues. Germline-derived CDR1 and CDR2 are MNHNY and SVGAGI (reference sequence). V was cut by 6 bases and J by 1 base, with 13 bases left in between. The CDR3 region has the DNA TGTGCCAGCAGAAAGGGGCGGATGAGCAATCAGCCCCAGCATTTT. Amino acids: CASRKGRMSNQPQHF.

The chain recombines TRBV7-9 with TRBJ1-1; D is possibly TRBD1 (6 bases). V was cut by 7 bases and J by 7 bases, with 16 bases left in between. Germline V gene data show CDR1 as SEHNR and CDR2 as FQNEAQ (reference sequence). There are 13 residues in the CDR3. The CDR3 here is CASITQGGSEAFF. CDR3 nucleotide sequence: TGTGCCAGCATCACACAAGGGGGTAGTGAAGCTTTCTTT.

V is TRBV5-6 and J is TRBJ2-7, with a tentative D call TRBD2 (5 bases). This CDR3 spans 15 amino acids. The V gene lost 2 bases and the J gene lost 1 base, with 13 bases spanning the gap. The germline V gene has CDR1 SGHDT and CDR2 YYEEEE. CDR3 residues: CASSFGVSGSYEQYF. The CDR3 bases are TGTGCCAGCAGCTTCGGGGTAAGCGGTTCCTACGAGCAGTACTTC.

This clone was observed a few times. This rearrangement joins TRBV27 to TRBJ1-2, with 8 bases aligning to TRBD1. The germline V gene encodes CDR1 MNHEY and CDR2 SMNVEV (reference sequence). J gave up 6 bases and V 6 bases, and 6 bases lay outside the gene matches. The CDR3 totals 13 residues. CDR3 DNA: TGTGCCAGCAGCCTGCAGGGGGCAAATGGCTACACCTTC. It translates to CASSLQGANGYTF.

The chain links TRBV10-3 to TRBJ2-5; 10 bases are shared with TRBD1. CDR3 length: 13 amino acids. Trimming removed 10 bases from V and 5 bases from J; junction bases left unmatched: 7. Per germline, CDR1 ENHRY and CDR2 SYGVKD. CDR3 in amino acids: CATRRQGAETQYF. In DNA form, the CDR3 reads TGTGCCACTCGACGACAGGGGGCGGAGACCCAGTACTTC.